This TCR beta chain was found in a study of T cell changes during pregnancy in multiple sclerosis. Some clones are missing from TCRdb's copy, which holds only in-frame ones; the method was immunoSEQ multiplex PCR. The sample shows 100,000 or so clones, more than 90% of them seen only once. This clone occurred a few times. Germline-derived CDR1 and CDR2 are GTSNPN and SVGIG (reference sequence). The CDR3 spans 14 residues. With 0 bases removed from V and 11 bases from J, the gap between germline ends came to 14 bases. The starting material was peripheral blood, obtained in the second trimester of pregnancy. This receptor was identified in a female donor with multiple sclerosis, enrolled in a pregnancy study. This chain connects TRBV30 to TRBJ1-6; maybe TRBD1 (5 bases). The CDR3 DNA is TGTGCCTGGAGTGTCCGCCAAGGGGAAACACCCCTCCACTTT. This codes for CAWSVRQGETPLHF.